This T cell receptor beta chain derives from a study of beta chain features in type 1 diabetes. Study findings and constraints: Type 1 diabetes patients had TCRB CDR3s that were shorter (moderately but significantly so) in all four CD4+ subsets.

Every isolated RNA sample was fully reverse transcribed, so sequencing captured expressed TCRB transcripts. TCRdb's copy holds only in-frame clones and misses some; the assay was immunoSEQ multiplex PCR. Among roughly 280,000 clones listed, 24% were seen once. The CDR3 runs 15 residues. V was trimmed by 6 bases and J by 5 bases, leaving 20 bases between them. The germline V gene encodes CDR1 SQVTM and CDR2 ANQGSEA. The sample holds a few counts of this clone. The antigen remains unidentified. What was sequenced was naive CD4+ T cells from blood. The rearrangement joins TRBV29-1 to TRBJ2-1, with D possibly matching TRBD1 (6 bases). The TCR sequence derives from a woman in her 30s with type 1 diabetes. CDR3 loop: CSVDTVAGTNNEQFF. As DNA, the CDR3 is TGCAGCGTCGATACGGTTGCCGGGACAAACAATGAGCAGTTCTTC.